This T cell receptor (beta chain) was captured by sequencing in a study of shared clonotypes between healthy human individuals. When replicate PCRs were run on unsorted PBMC, they used around 290 ng DNA, approximately 31,000 T cell genomes. Profiling relied on immunoSEQ multiplex PCR, and the TCRdb table lists in-frame clones only, not all of them. The repertoire holds hundreds of thousands of clones, 60% to 80% seen once, with 12% in the top ten. This clone was picked up a small number of times. From germline, CDR1 is MRHNA and CDR2 SNTAGT. J lost 3 bases, V lost 5 bases, and 8 bases had no gene match. The CDR3 runs to 16 residues.

Sequencing used PBMCs. The clonotype comes from a woman in her thirties or forties in good health. Some clones in this sample may be carry-over from other donors' samples. V usage is TRBV6-4 and J usage is TRBJ2-2; 8 bases are a match to TRBD2. CDR3 sequence: CASSSGREADTGELFF. The CDR3 DNA follows: TGTGCCAGCAGTTCGGGGCGGGAGGCCGACACCGGGGAGCTGTTTTTT.